This T cell receptor (beta chain) was sequenced for a study of CD4 and CD8 cells across lung adenocarcinoma regions. The patients had localized lung adenocarcinoma, a non-small cell subtype. TCRdb re-called the PCR reads through MiXCR, storing one row per CDR3 protein. The sample yields 10,000 to 11,000 distinct CDR3 sequences, approximately 53% seen once. This clonotype showed up just once. One junction end does not reproduce the germline sequence, and a read error may be involved. The sequence came from a male donor with lung adenocarcinoma. The CD4 and CD8 labels of this study may be unreliable. What was sequenced was CD4+ T cells from the center of a lung tumor.

The CDR3 sequence is CASTSAGVAGISSKDTQYF. CDR3 in DNA: TGTGCCAGCACCTCCGCGGGGGTAGCGGGGATAAGTAGCAAAGATACCCAGTATTTT. This chain joins TRBV6-1 and TRBJ2-3; 8 positions match TRBD2. This CDR3 spans 19 amino acids. Germline values: CDR1 MNHNS, CDR2 SASEGT.